The 2 T cell receptor beta chains below all came from one sample that was sequenced in a study of control samples from healthy donors and cancer patients. TCRdb's table, derived via immunoSEQ multiplex PCR, lists solely in-frame clones and lacks some. Among about 20,000 clones listed, 83% were seen once. The material sequenced was PBMCs. These receptor sequences come from a man between 60 and 75 years old with head and neck cancer.

The rearrangement joins TRBV7-6 to TRBJ2-5, with a tentative D call TRBD1 (6 bases). Germline CDR1 is SGHVS and CDR2 is FNYEAQ. The CDR3 consists of 15 residues. The V end lost 4 bases, the J end lost 3 bases, and 15 bases lay between the germline ends. The CDR3: CASSYLGRTEETQYF. CDR3 nucleotides: TGTGCCAGCAGCTACCTGGGACGGACAGAAGAGACCCAGTACTTC. Complete variable domain (other parts from reference TRBV7-6 and TRBJ2-5): GAGVSQSPRYKVTKRGQDVALRCDPISGHVSLYWYRQALGQGPEFLTYFNYEAQQDKSGLPNDRFSAERPEGSISTLTIQRTEQRDSAMYRCASSYLGRTEETQYFGPGTRLLVL.

This clone came up once. This chain connects TRBV7-2 to TRBJ1-1; possibly TRBD1 for D (6 bases). V was cut by 5 bases and J by 1 base, with 8 bases left in between. Germline V gives CDR1 SGHTA, CDR2 FQGNSA. The CDR3 is 13 amino acids. The CDR3 sequence: CASSEGGNTEAFF. CDR3 nucleotide sequence: TGTGCCAGCAGCGAAGGGGGGAACACTGAAGCTTTCTTT.